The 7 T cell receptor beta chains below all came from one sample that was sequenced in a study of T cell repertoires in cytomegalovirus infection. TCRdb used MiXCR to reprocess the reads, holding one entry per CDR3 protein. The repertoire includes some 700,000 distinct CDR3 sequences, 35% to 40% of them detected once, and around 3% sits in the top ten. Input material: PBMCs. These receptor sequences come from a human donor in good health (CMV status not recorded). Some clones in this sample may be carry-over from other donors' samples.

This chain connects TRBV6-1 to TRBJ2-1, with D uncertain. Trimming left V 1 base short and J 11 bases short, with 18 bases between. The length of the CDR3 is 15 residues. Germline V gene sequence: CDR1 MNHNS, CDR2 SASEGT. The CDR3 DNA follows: TGTGCCAGCAGTGAAGAGAAATGGGTAGCCAGCAAGCAGTTCTTC. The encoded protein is CASSEEKWVASKQFF.

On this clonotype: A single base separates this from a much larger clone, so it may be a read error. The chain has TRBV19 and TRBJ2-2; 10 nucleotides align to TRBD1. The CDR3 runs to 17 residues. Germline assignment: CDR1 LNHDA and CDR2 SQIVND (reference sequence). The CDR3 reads CASSIDRGRANTRELFF. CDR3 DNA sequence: TGTGCCAGTAGTATCGACAGGGGGCGGGCGAACACCCGGGAGCTGTTTTTT. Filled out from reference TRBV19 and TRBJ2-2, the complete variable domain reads DGGITQSPKYLFRKEGQNVTLSCEQNLNHDAMYWYRQDPGQGLRLIYYSQIVNDFQKGDIAEGYSVSREKKESFPLTVTSAQKNPTAFYLCASSIDRGRANTRELFFGEGSRLTVL.

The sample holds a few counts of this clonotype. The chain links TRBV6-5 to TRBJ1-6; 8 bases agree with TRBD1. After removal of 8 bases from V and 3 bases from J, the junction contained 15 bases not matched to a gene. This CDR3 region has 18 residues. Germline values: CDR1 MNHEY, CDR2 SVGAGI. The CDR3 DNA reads TGTGCCAGCGGCCCCGGACAGGGCGCTTACATCTATAATTCACCCCTCCACTTT. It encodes CASGPGQGAYIYNSPLHF.

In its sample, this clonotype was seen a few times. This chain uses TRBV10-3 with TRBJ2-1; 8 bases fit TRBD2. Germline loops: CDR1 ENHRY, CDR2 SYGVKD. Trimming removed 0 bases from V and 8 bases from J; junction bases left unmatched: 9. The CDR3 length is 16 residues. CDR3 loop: CAISESRGLAVDEQFF. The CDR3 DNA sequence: TGTGCCATCAGTGAGTCGCGTGGACTAGCCGTGGATGAGCAGTTCTTC.

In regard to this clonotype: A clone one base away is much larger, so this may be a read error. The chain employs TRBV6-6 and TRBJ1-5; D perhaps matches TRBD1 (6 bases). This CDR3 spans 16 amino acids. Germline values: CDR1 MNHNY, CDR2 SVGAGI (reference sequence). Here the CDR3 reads CARSYGGGQSNQPQHF. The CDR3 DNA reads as TGTGCCCGCAGTTACGGTGGGGGCCAGAGCAATCAGCCCCAGCATTTT.

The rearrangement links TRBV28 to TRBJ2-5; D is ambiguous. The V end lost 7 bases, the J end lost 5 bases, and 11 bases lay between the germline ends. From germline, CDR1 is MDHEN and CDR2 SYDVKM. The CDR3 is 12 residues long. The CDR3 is CASTSRMETQYF. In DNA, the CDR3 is TGTGCCAGCACTAGTAGGATGGAGACCCAGTACTTC.

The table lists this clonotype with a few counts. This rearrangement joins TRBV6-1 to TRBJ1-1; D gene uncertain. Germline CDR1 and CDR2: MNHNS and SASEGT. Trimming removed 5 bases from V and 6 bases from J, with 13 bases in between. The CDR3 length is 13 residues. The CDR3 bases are TGTGCCAGCAGTCCTTCAGAAGGAGCTGAAGCTTTCTTT. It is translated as CASSPSEGAEAFF.